This entry lists 22 T cell receptor beta chains sequenced from one sample in a study of T cells in Graves' hyperthyroidism and ophthalmopathy. Amplified regions were TCR beta CDR3 sequences from RNA transcripts. Carried out on the TCR CDR3, a first-round RT-PCR used the HTBI primer set. TCRdb passed the multiplex PCR reads through MiXCR, listing each CDR3 protein once. The table records about 560,000 distinct CDR3 sequences, over 15% of them present only once. What was sequenced was blood. The receptors were gathered from a woman aged 18-30 years with Graves' hyperthyroidism.

This clonotype was recorded many times. The rearrangement uses TRBV15 and TRBJ2-7; D not certain. This CDR3 has 14 amino acids. CDR1 and CDR2 from the germline V gene are LNHNV and YYDKDF (reference sequence). Trimming removed 5 bases from V and 5 bases from J, with 16 bases in between. CDR3 protein: CATSQEAIYDEQYF. The DNA of the CDR3 is TGTGCCACCAGCCAAGAGGCAATTTATGACGAGCAGTACTTC.

This clonotype came up many times. The chain joins TRBV11-2 to TRBJ1-6, with D perhaps TRBD1 (5 bases). The CDR3 length is 20 residues. Germline V gene data show CDR1 as SGHAT and CDR2 as FQNNGV. V was shortened by 5 bases and J by 0 bases, with 23 bases between the two germline ends. As DNA, the CDR3 is TGTGCCAGCAGCACTCACGATTACCCCAGACAGCTCTCCTATAATTCACCCCTCCACTTT. Translating it yields CASSTHDYPRQLSYNSPLHF.

This clonotype came up a few times. The CDR3 region has the DNA TGCGCCAGCAGTGACACTAGCGGGATAGCAGATACGCAGTATTTT. Residues: CASSDTSGIADTQYF. V and J are TRBV10-2 and TRBJ2-3; 10 positions match TRBD2. CDR1 and CDR2 (germline): WSHSY, SAAADI. V lost 3 bases to trimming and J lost 4 bases; unmatched junction nucleotides: 4. This CDR3 is built from 15 residues.

This clonotype was observed a handful of times. The chain links TRBV12-5 to TRBJ2-3; D possibly uses TRBD1 or TRBD2 (5 bases each). Germline V lookup: CDR1 LGHNT, CDR2 FRNRAP. The CDR3 spans 14 residues. Trimming removed 4 bases at V and 4 bases at J, with 12 bases between. CDR3 nucleotide sequence: TGTGCTAGTGGTTCGAGGGGTAGACCAGATACGCAGTATTTT. This encodes CASGSRGRPDTQYF.

The chain uses TRBV7-3 and TRBJ2-2; 15 bases line up with TRBD2. CDR1 and CDR2 from the germline V gene are SGHTA and FQGTGA. This CDR3 has 19 amino acids. After removal of 2 bases from V and 4 bases from J, the junction contained 8 bases not matched to a gene. CDR3 in DNA: TGTGCCAGCAGCTTATATGGACTAGCGGGGGGGCGGATCACCGGGGAGCTGTTTTTT. This gives the protein CASSLYGLAGGRITGELFF.

The sample holds a few counts of this clonotype. The V gene is TRBV25-1, the J gene TRBJ2-3, with 9 bases identical to TRBD1. Germline V gene lookup returns CDR1 MGHDK and CDR2 SYGVNS. This CDR3 has 16 residues. Trimming removed 3 bases from V and 2 bases from J; junction bases left unmatched: 6. The CDR3 DNA sequence: TGTGCCAGCAGTGAGACCGGGACAGGGTCCACAGATACGCAGTATTTT. Amino acid sequence: CASSETGTGSTDTQYF.

This clonotype was counted at least ten times. The chain recombines TRBV18 with TRBJ1-4; D might be TRBD1 (5 bases). The CDR3 has 14 amino acids. Deletions cut 5 bases from V and 1 base from J, with 8 bases between. Germline lookup yields CDR1 KGHSH and CDR2 LQKENI. CDR3 DNA sequence: TGTGCCAGCTCAAGTAGGGGAACTAATGAAAAACTGTTTTTT. It translates to CASSSRGTNEKLFF. The full variable domain, in which reference TRBV18 and TRBJ1-4 provide the parts outside the CDR3, is NAGVMQNPRHLVRRRGQEARLRCSPMKGHSHVYWYRQLPEEGLKFMVYLQKENIIDESGMPKERFSAEFPKEGPSILRIQQVVRGDSAAYFCASSSRGTNEKLFFGSGTQLSVL.

This clonotype occurred a few times. This chain links TRBV18 with TRBJ1-2, with 9 bases matching TRBD1. With V trimmed by 3 bases and J by 8 bases, 4 bases remained unmatched. This CDR3 contains 13 residues. The germline gives CDR1 KGHSH, CDR2 LQKENI. CDR3 residues: CASSPGQGIGYTF. The CDR3 DNA is TGTGCCAGCTCACCGGGACAGGGCATAGGCTACACCTTC.

This clonotype was detected a few times. V and J are TRBV5-1 and TRBJ2-5; TRBD1 agrees at 8 bases. Trimming took 4 bases from V and 3 from J; bases not matched to a gene: 8. The length of the CDR3 is 15 residues. Germline-derived CDR1 and CDR2 are SGHRS and YFSETQ. The CDR3 loop is CASSVPGQEEETQYF. Written as DNA, the CDR3 is TGCGCCAGCAGCGTACCGGGACAGGAAGAAGAGACCCAGTACTTC.

This sequence joins TRBV4-1 and TRBJ1-4, with TRBD1 identical over 7 bases. The V gene's germline CDR1 is MGHRA and CDR2 YSYEKL. V was pared by 8 bases and J by 7 bases, with 10 bases of the junction left unmatched. The CDR3 consists of 14 residues. CDR3: CASRSQGESEKLFF. CDR3 sequence (DNA): TGCGCCAGCCGATCTCAGGGGGAGAGTGAAAAACTGTTTTTT.

This clonotype was seen repeatedly, ten times or more. The genes are TRBV7-2 and TRBJ2-3; D is possibly TRBD1 (6 bases). The germline V and J ends were trimmed by 3 bases and 6 bases, with 10 bases remaining between them. The CDR3 has 13 amino acids. Germline CDR1 and CDR2: SGHTA and FQGNSA. CDR3 sequence reads: CASSFGQLDTQYF. In DNA form, the CDR3 reads TGTGCCAGCAGCTTCGGACAGCTTGATACGCAGTATTTT.

This clonotype was picked up many times. The V and J genes are TRBV20-1 and TRBJ2-3; the D gene could be TRBD1 or TRBD2 (5 bases each). CDR1 DFQATT and CDR2 SNEGSKA come from the germline V gene (reference sequence). V lost 6 bases to trimming and J lost 0 bases, with 10 bases between them. CDR3 size: 13 residues. CDR3 DNA: TGCAGTGCCACCAGGGACAGCACAGATACGCAGTATTTT. Translation: CSATRDSTDTQYF.

This clonotype was counted between two and nine times. The rearrangement links TRBV20-1 to TRBJ2-2; D gene unclear. Trimming pared 4 bases from V and 5 bases from J, leaving 8 bases between. Per the germline V gene, CDR1 is DFQATT and CDR2 is SNEGSKA (reference sequence). This CDR3 comprises 12 residues. CDR3 sequence reads: CSATFLTGELFF. The CDR3, as DNA: TGCAGTGCTACGTTTCTAACCGGGGAGCTGTTTTTT.

This clonotype was detected many times. V and J are TRBV9 and TRBJ2-1; D remains unclear. This CDR3 contains 16 residues. V lost 0 bases and J 0 bases, leaving 10 bases between the germline ends. CDR1 SGDLS and CDR2 YYNGEE come from the germline V gene. CDR3 loop: CASSVAASPSYNEQFF. In DNA, the CDR3 is TGTGCCAGCAGCGTAGCCGCCTCGCCCTCCTACAATGAGCAGTTCTTC.

The chain couples TRBV9 to TRBJ2-7; 9 positions match TRBD2. Germline-derived CDR1 and CDR2 are SGDLS and YYNGEE. Germline trimming cut 4 bases from V and 2 bases from J; bases unmatched to any gene: 10. This CDR3 comprises 16 residues. CDR3 sequence reads: CASSPDWAGGPYEQYF. The CDR3 nucleotides are TGTGCCAGCAGCCCAGACTGGGCGGGAGGGCCCTACGAGCAGTACTTC. The full variable domain, completed using reference TRBV9 and TRBJ2-7, is DSGVTQTPKHLITATGQRVTLRCSPRSGDLSVYWYQQSLDQGLQFLIQYYNGEERAKGNILERFSAQQFPDLHSELNLSSLELGDSALYFCASSPDWAGGPYEQYFGPGTRLTVT.

V and J are TRBV2 and TRBJ1-4; 8 nucleotides match TRBD1. Trimming took 3 bases from V and 6 from J; bases not matched to a gene: 3. From germline, CDR1 is SNHLY and CDR2 FYNNEI. The CDR3 sequence is 14 residues long. CDR3 sequence reads: CASSEVTGDEKLFF. The CDR3 region has the DNA TGTGCCAGCAGTGAGGTGACAGGGGATGAAAAACTGTTTTTT.

V is TRBV14 and J is TRBJ2-7, with D tentatively TRBD1 or TRBD2 (5 bases each). Germline CDR1 and CDR2: SGHDN and FVKESK. V was shortened by 0 bases and J by 5 bases, with 20 bases between the two germline ends. The CDR3 consists of 17 residues. The CDR3 coding sequence is TGTGCCAGCAGCCAAGATGGTAGGGGCAGGAGGTGGGACGAGCAGTACTTC. Its translation is CASSQDGRGRRWDEQYF.

This sequence joins TRBV10-3 and TRBJ2-5, with TRBD2 matching 10 bases. This CDR3 is 14 amino acids long. The germline CDR1 and CDR2 sequences are ENHRY and SYGVKD. V lost 11 bases and J lost 4; bases outside the gene matches: 10. CDR3 region: CALASGGAPETQYF. The CDR3 DNA is TGTGCCCTGGCAAGCGGGGGGGCCCCAGAGACCCAGTACTTC.

This clonotype showed up many times. This CDR3 is CASSEEGQSVKLFF. The CDR3 DNA reads TGTGCCAGCAGCGAAGAGGGACAGTCGGTAAAACTGTTTTTT. The chain combines TRBV7-6 with TRBJ1-4, with 7 nucleotides matching TRBD1. CDR3 length: 14 residues. Unmatched junction bases numbered 10, after V lost 5 bases and J lost 10 bases. CDR1 is SGHVS and CDR2 is FNYEAQ in the germline V gene.

The V call is TRBV5-1, the J call TRBJ2-5, with 15 bases identical to TRBD2. This CDR3 region has 17 residues. Trimming removed 0 bases from V and 4 bases from J; junction bases left unmatched: 4. Germline values: CDR1 SGHRS, CDR2 YFSETQ. In nucleotides, the CDR3 is TGCGCCAGCAGCTTGGCGGGACTAGCGGGAGGTAGAGAGACCCAGTACTTC. Its protein product is CASSLAGLAGGRETQYF. Full variable domain (outside the CDR3, taken from reference TRBV5-1 and TRBJ2-5): KAGVTQTPRYLIKTRGQQVTLSCSPISGHRSVSWYQQTPGQGLQFLFEYFSETQRNKGNFPGRFSGRQFSNSRSEMNVSTLELGDSALYLCASSLAGLAGGRETQYFGPGTRLLVL.

This rearrangement joins TRBV4-3 to TRBJ2-5; TRBD2 aligns across 9 bases. The length of the CDR3 is 17 residues. Germline loops: CDR1 LGHNA, CDR2 YSLEER. V trimming: 4 bases; J trimming: 4 bases; junction bases outside the gene matches: 13. CDR3: CASSRDFTAGGGETQYF. DNA of the CDR3: TGCGCCAGCAGCCGCGACTTCACAGCGGGGGGAGGAGAGACCCAGTACTTC.

This clonotype occurred many times. The J gene is TRBJ2-1, the V gene TRBV7-9, with a tentative D call TRBD1 (6 bases). The CDR3 length is 15 residues. Trimming cost V 5 bases and J 5 bases, with 16 bases left between them. From germline, CDR1 is SEHNR and CDR2 FQNEAQ (reference sequence). The DNA of the CDR3 is TGTGCCAGCAGCATTCCGGGACATGGGGACAATGAGCAGTTCTTC. Translation gives CASSIPGHGDNEQFF.